This T cell receptor (beta chain) was captured by sequencing in a study of PD-1 blockade in classical Hodgkin lymphoma. Findings and caveats of the study: For complete responders, baseline diversity was comparable to that of newly diagnosed patients. Reports described newly diagnosed patients as having lower baseline TCR diversity than healthy donors.

Trimming pared 6 bases from V and 10 bases from J, leaving 15 bases between. Germline values: CDR1 MGHRA, CDR2 YSYEKL. The CDR3 extends over 13 amino acids. This clone was seen a single time. Its antigen remains unidentified. After autologous stem cell transplantation all patients relapsed, and prior brentuximab vedotin exposure differed between cohorts. Measured with immunoSEQ multiplex PCR; TCRdb has only the in-frame clones, and not every one. Of 50,000 to 85,000 clones in the sample, about two thirds were seen once. The rearrangement uses TRBV4-1 and TRBJ1-4; D is uncertain. The TCR was taken from a human donor with classical Hodgkin lymphoma. The sequencing here drew on peripheral blood mononuclear cells (PBMCs), taken before the second cycle of nivolumab. CDR3 sequence reads: CASSPAEGGKLFF. CDR3 coding DNA: TGCGCCAGCAGTCCCGCGGAGGGCGGAAAACTGTTTTTT.